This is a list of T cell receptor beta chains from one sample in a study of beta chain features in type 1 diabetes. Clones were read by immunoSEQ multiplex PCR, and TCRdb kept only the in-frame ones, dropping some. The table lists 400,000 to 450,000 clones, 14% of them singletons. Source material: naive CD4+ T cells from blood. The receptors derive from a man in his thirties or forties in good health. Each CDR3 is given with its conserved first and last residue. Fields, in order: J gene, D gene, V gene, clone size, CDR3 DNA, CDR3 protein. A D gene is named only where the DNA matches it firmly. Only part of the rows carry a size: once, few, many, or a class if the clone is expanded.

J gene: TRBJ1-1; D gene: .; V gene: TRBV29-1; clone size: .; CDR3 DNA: TGCAGCGTTGCGGCCTCTCAGAAGAATGCTTTCTTT; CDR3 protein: CSVAASQKNAFF
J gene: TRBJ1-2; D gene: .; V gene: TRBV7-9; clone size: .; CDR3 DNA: TGTGCCAGCAGCTTTGGGGGGCGCCGTGGTGGCTACACCTTC; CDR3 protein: CASSFGGRRGGYTF
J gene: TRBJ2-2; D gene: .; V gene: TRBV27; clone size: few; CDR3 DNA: TGTGCCAGCAGCCTAGTTCTGTCCGGGGAGCTGTTTTTT; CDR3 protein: CASSLVLSGELFF
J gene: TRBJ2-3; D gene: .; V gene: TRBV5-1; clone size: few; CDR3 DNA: TGCGCCAGCAGCTTGACAGGCAGCACAGATACGCAGTATTTT; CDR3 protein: CASSLTGSTDTQYF
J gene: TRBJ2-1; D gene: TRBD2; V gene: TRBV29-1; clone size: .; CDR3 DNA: TGCAGCGTTGGGTTAGCGGGAGATGTCAATGAGCAGTTCTTC; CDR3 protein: CSVGLAGDVNEQFF
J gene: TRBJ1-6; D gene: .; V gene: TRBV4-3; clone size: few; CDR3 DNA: TGCGCCAGCAGCCAAGAGGGGGAGAATTCACCCCTCCACTTT; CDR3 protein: CASSQEGENSPLHF
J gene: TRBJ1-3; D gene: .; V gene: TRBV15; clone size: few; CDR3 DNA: TGTGCCACCAGCAGATACCCCCCTGACACCATATATTTT; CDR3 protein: CATSRYPPDTIYF
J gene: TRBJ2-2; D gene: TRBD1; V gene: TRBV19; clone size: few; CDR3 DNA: TGTGCCAGTAGTATCTTGACAGGGGGCAACACCGGGGAGCTGTTTTTT; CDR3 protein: CASSILTGGNTGELFF
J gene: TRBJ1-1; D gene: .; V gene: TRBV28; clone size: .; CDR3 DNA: TGTGCCAGCAGTGTCCTAACTCAAAGCGCTGAAGCTTTCTTT; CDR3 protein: CASSVLTQSAEAFF
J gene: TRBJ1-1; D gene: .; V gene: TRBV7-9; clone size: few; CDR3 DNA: TGTGCCAGCAGCTTAGTTGGAGACACTGAAGCTTTCTTT; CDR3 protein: CASSLVGDTEAFF
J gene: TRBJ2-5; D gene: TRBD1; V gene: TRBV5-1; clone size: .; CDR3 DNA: TGCGCCAGCAGCTTGGATTCCAGGGGGCGCACCCAGTACTTC; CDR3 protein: CASSLDSRGRTQYF
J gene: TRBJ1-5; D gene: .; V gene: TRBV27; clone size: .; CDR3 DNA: TGTGCCAGCAGTTACGGGCCCGGCAATCAGCCCCAGCATTTT; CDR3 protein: CASSYGPGNQPQHF
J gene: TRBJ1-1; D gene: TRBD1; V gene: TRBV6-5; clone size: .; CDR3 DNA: TGTGCCAGCAGGAGGGAGGGGACAGGAGAAGCTTTCTTT; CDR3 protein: CASRREGTGEAFF
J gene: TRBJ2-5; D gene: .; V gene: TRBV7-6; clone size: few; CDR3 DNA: TGTGCCAGCAGCTTAGCGGGGGGGCCAGAGACCCAGTACTTC; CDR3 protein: CASSLAGGPETQYF
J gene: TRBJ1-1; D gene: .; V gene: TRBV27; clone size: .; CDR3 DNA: TGTGCCAGCAGTTTGACGCGGAACACTGAAGCTTTCTTT; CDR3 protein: CASSLTRNTEAFF
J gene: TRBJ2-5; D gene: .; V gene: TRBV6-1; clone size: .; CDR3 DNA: TGTGCCAGCAGTGGCCTATCTAGGGTGGTGGAGACCCAGTACTTC; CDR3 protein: CASSGLSRVVETQYF
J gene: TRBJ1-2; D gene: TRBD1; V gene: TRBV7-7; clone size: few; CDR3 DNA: TGTGCTAGCAGCTCCCACAGGGGGACAAACCCCGTCTTC; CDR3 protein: CASSSHRGTNPVF
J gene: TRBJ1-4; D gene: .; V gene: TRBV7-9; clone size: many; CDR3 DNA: TGTGCCAGCGAGGGAACTAATGAAAAACTGTTTTTT; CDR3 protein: CASEGTNEKLFF
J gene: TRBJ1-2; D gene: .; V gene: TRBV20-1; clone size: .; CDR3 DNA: TGCAGTGCACAAACCGGGGGCTACACCTTC; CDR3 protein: CSAQTGGYTF
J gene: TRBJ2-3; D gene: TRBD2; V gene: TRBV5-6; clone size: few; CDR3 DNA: TGTGCCAGCAGCTTGGTGGTAGCGGGGGGCACAGATACGCAGTATTTT; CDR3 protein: CASSLVVAGGTDTQYF
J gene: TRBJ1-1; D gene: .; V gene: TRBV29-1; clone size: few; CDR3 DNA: TGCAGCGTACTCGGACAGCGAATGAACACTGAAGCTTTCTTT; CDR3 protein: CSVLGQRMNTEAFF
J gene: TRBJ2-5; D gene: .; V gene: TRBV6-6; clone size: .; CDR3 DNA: TGTGCCAGCCACGGGTCGAGGGAGACCCAGTACTTC; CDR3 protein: CASHGSRETQYF
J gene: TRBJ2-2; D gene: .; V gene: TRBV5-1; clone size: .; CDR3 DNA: TGCGCCAGCAGCGATCGGACAACGACCGGGGAGCTGTTTTTT; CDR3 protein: CASSDRTTTGELFF
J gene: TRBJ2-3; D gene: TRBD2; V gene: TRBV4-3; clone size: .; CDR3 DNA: TGCGCCAGCAGCCAAGATCTAGCGGCCGAAGATACGCAGTATTTT; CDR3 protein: CASSQDLAAEDTQYF
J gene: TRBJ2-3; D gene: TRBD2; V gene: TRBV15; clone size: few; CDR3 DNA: TGTGCCACCAGCAGGACTAGCGGGGTAACAGATACGCAGTATTTT; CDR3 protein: CATSRTSGVTDTQYF
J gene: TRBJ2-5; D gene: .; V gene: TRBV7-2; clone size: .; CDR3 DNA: TGTGCCAGCAGCCCGTGGGGGGAAGAGACCCAGTACTTC; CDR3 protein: CASSPWGEETQYF
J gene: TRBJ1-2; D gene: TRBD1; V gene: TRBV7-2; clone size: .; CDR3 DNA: TGTGCCAGCAGCTTAGGACGCGGGACAGAGTATGGCTACACCTTC; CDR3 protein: CASSLGRGTEYGYTF